The clone carrying this T cell receptor beta chain has a handful of counts. TCRdb passed the RT-PCR reads through MiXCR, listing each CDR3 protein once. The table shows fewer than 800,000 distinct CDR3 sequences, with around 14% occurring only once. V dropped 1 base and J dropped 8; count of bases not matched to a gene: 16. The length of the CDR3 is 17 residues. Germline V gene data show CDR1 as SGHTA and CDR2 as FQGNSA. This chain links TRBV7-2 with TRBJ1-2; 7 bases match TRBD1. Sequencing used memory CD4+ T cells from blood. The source is a female donor in good health, serving as a healthy control. CDR3 loop: CASSLEATGAFYGGYTF. DNA of the CDR3: TGTGCCAGCAGCTTAGAGGCAACAGGGGCGTTCTATGGCGGCTACACCTTC.